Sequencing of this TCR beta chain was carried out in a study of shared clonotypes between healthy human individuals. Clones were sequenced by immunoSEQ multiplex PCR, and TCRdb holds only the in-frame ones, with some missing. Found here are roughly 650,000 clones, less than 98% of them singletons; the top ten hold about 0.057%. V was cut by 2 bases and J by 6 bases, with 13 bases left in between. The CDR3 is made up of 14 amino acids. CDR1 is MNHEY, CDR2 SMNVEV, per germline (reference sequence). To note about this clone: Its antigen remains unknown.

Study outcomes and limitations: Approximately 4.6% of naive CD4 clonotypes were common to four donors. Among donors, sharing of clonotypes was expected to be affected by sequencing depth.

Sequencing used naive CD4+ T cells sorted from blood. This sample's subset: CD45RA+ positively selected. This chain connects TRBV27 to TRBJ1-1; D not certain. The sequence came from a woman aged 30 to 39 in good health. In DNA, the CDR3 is TGTGCCAGCAGTTTAGTCCCGGGGAAGGCTGAAGCTTTCTTT. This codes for CASSLVPGKAEAFF.